The clone carrying this TCR beta chain was detected a few times. Its antigen is still unknown. The sample comes from a study of CD8 T cells in ankylosing spondylitis. MiXCR was run by TCRdb on the 5' RACE reads, yielding one entry per CDR3 protein. The profile shows around 770,000 distinct CDR3 sequences, about 12% of them singletons. Study results and limitations: What appeared characteristic of ankylosing spondylitis blood was a TCR beta motif of eight highly homologous variants.

CDR3 length: 15 residues. The V gene's germline CDR1 is LGHNA and CDR2 YSLEER. V trimming: 0 bases; J trimming: 9 bases; junction bases outside the gene matches: 5. This chain uses TRBV4-3 with TRBJ1-6; 7 positions agree with TRBD1. The sample taken for sequencing was blood, either unsorted or a sorted T cell fraction (not recorded which). This sequence originates from a male donor with ankylosing spondylitis. In DNA form, the CDR3 reads TGCGCCAGCAGCCAAGACGACAGGGATGGTTCACCCCTCCACTTT. Residues: CASSQDDRDGSPLHF.